The rows below give T cell receptor beta chains drawn from one sample of a study of T-cell reconstitution after alpha-beta-depleted transplantation in children. Each CDR3 protein is one row after TCRdb ran MiXCR on the PCR reads. The sample includes almost 250,000 distinct CDR3 sequences, under 30% of them seen just once. The sequenced sample was PBMCs, obtained before TCRalphabeta/CD19-depleted stem cell transplant. These receptors originate from a girl aged 2-10 years with Fanconi anemia, due to receive a stem cell transplant. The CDR3 runs from the conserved cysteine through the conserved F or W. Each record gives: clone size, D gene, J gene, V gene, CDR3 protein, CDR3 DNA. D genes are given only for firm matches. Clone size, where shown, is once, few, many, or a class for clones that have expanded.

few TRBD1 TRBJ2-5 TRBV7-3 CASSLIGQAQETQYF TGTGCCAGCAGCTTAATCGGACAGGCGCAAGAGACCCAGTACTTC
. . TRBJ2-7 TRBV5-4 CASSLGIWGTEGEQYF TGTGCCAGCAGCTTGGGAATCTGGGGGACGGAAGGCGAGCAGTACTTC
. . TRBJ2-1 TRBV10-3 CAISESSGDYNEQFF TGTGCCATCAGTGAGTCATCGGGAGACTACAATGAGCAGTTCTTC
many . TRBJ1-2 TRBV6-5 CASRRGTVTF TGTGCCAGCAGACGCGGGACGGTAACCTTC
. TRBD2 TRBJ2-1 TRBV7-2 CASILWRGYNEQFF TGTGCCAGCATCCTTTGGCGGGGGTACAATGAGCAGTTCTTC
many . TRBJ2-4 TRBV5-6 CASSTDRQNIQYF TGTGCCAGCTCGACGGACAGACAAAACATTCAGTACTTC
many TRBD2 TRBJ2-1 TRBV29-1 CSVALLAGGNEQFF TGCAGCGTTGCTCTACTAGCGGGAGGCAATGAGCAGTTCTTC
. . TRBJ2-1 TRBV18 CASSPASKMGNEQFF TGTGCCAGCTCACCGGCTAGTAAAATGGGTAATGAGCAGTTCTTC
many . TRBJ1-4 TRBV7-6 CASSLDEKLFF TGTGCCAGCAGCTTAGACGAAAAACTGTTTTTT
. TRBD2 TRBJ2-1 TRBV20-1 CSAKEGLAIPPFF TGCAGTGCCAAAGAGGGACTAGCAATTCCTCCGTTCTTC
many TRBD2 TRBJ2-5 TRBV4-2 CASSQEAGGGETQYF TGTGCCAGCAGCCAAGAGGCGGGGGGCGGAGAGACCCAGTACTTC
few . TRBJ1-1 TRBV20-1 CSARDWQDTEAFF TGCAGTGCTAGAGATTGGCAGGACACTGAAGCTTTCTTT
many . TRBJ2-5 TRBV20-1 CSARDIRGSRETQYF TGCAGTGCTAGAGATATCAGAGGTAGCAGAGAGACCCAGTACTTC
few TRBD1 TRBJ2-1 TRBV20-1 CSARDGGQGIEQFF TGCAGTGCTAGAGATGGGGGACAGGGGATTGAGCAGTTCTTC
few TRBD2 TRBJ2-7 TRBV6-5 CASSYASGSPSYEQYF TGTGCCAGCAGTTACGCCAGCGGGAGCCCCTCCTACGAGCAGTACTTC
many TRBD2 TRBJ2-1 TRBV12-3/TRBV12-4 CASSPTGLAPYNEQFF TGTGCCAGCAGTCCGACCGGACTAGCGCCCTACAATGAGCAGTTCTTC
. . TRBJ1-6 TRBV29-1 CSVGDSLNSPLHF TGCAGCGTTGGAGACAGCCTTAATTCACCCCTCCACTTT
. . TRBJ2-1 TRBV6-4 CASYSGHPRQPYICGFF TGTGCCAGCTACTCGGGCCATCCCAGACAGCCCTATATCTGTGGGTTCTTC
. TRBD2 TRBJ2-1 TRBV9 CASSVASGASYNEQFF TGTGCCAGCAGCGTAGCAAGCGGGGCCTCCTACAATGAGCAGTTCTTC